This T cell receptor (beta chain) appears in the sequencing data of a study of T cell repertoires in cytomegalovirus infection (dated 2019 in TCRdb). Some background on the complete study: The HLA type of each donor mattered for the analysis, because public TCR beta signatures pointed to carriage of CMV infection along with the matching HLA type.

Paper-wide results and their limitations: The ex vivo response was dominated by HLA-C-restricted CMV-specific TCR beta clonotypes, which also provided the single most frequent clonotype in two of eight donors. Carriers of CMV infection plus the relevant HLA type were discriminated by the cumulative frequency of public TCR beta family members in the study cohort and in an independent roughly 370-donor cohort.

This clonotype was seen at least ten times. This clone's antigen is unknown. Base qualities are not recorded, but no much larger clone differs from it by a single base. V is pruned by 6 bases and J by 4 bases, leaving 10 bases of the junction without a gene match. CDR3 length: 16 amino acids, cysteine to phenylalanine. Of all the DNA, just the CDR3 is kept, 48 bases in frame from base 1. The germline V gene specifies ENHRY as CDR1 and SYGVKD as CDR2. Sequenced on an Illumina HiSeq 1500. TCRdb reworked the public reads: Q25 trimming with fastp, MiXCR clone assembly, productive beta chains retained. Identical CDR3 proteins give one entry, which carries the most common genes and DNA. The sample includes more than 150,000 distinct CDR3 sequences, with approximately 19% observed a single time. About 2.9% of the sample is taken by the ten largest.

The sequenced sample consisted of PBMCs. The receptor chain draws on TRBV10-3 and TRBJ1-5; 9 central bases correspond to TRBD1. The sequence was collected from a human donor in good health (CMV status not recorded). Some clones in this sample may be carry-over from other donors' samples. The bases read TGTGCCATCAGCCCCAGACAGGGGGAAGGGAATCAGCCCCAGCATTTT. Its amino acids are CAISPRQGEGNQPQHF.